This T cell receptor (beta chain) came from a study of blood T cell repertoires in COVID-19. Assay used: immunoSEQ multiplex PCR; TCRdb lists only in-frame clones, some missing. The sample yields 200,000 to 250,000 clones, 92% seen once. Germline CDR1 and CDR2: SGDLS and YYNGEE. V lost 0 bases to trimming and J lost 7 bases; unmatched junction nucleotides: 8. The CDR3 runs to 15 residues. This receptor was identified in a man aged 25-45 years with acute or convalescent COVID-19. The chain carries TRBV9 and TRBJ1-2, with TRBD1 matching 8 bases. Sequenced input: peripheral blood. The CDR3 reads CASSVEGRGRGGYTF. CDR3 DNA: TGTGCCAGCAGCGTAGAGGGCAGGGGGCGAGGTGGCTACACCTTC.